This record looks at one T cell receptor beta chain sequence and its context. Its antigen is still unknown. This sample is drawn from a study of cytomegalovirus exposure and HLA in healthy donors. Whole-study findings and limits: Accounts indicate the classifier identified cytomegalovirus status with strong specificity and sensitivity. In vitro assays verified that a few CMV-associated chains recognized CMV antigens specifically.

The data were produced by immunoSEQ multiplex PCR, yet TCRdb's version contains in-frame clones alone and is incomplete. The table includes tens of thousands of clones, roughly 93% detected once. This CDR3 spans 15 amino acids. With 0 bases removed from V and 2 bases from J, the gap between germline ends came to 11 bases. CDR1 and CDR2 (germline): SGHKS, YYEKEE (reference sequence). This TCR was recovered from a woman in her 30s in good health and CMV-seronegative. The chain combines TRBV5-5 with TRBJ1-2; tentatively, D is TRBD1 (6 bases). The sequenced sample consisted of PBMCs. The CDR3 region has the DNA TGTGCCAGCAGCTTGGAGGGGGGGCGAAACTATGGCTACACCTTC. Amino acids: CASSLEGGRNYGYTF. Full variable domain (missing parts from reference TRBV5-5 and TRBJ1-2): DAGVTQSPTHLIKTRGQQVTLRCSPISGHKSVSWYQQVLGQGPQFIFQYYEKEERGRGNFPDRFSARQFPNYSSELNVNALLLGDSALYLCASSLEGGRNYGYTFGSGTRLTVV.